Following are 25 T cell receptor beta chains from one sample sequenced in a study of T cells in Graves' hyperthyroidism and ophthalmopathy. Researchers took RNA transcripts and amplified the TCR beta CDR3 regions from them. The TCR CDR3 first-round RT-PCR relied on the HTBI primer set. TCRdb re-called the multiplex PCR reads through MiXCR, storing one row per CDR3 protein. The data show approximately 600,000 distinct CDR3 sequences, with approximately 15% seen just once and 3.5% to 4.5% held by the top ten. The sequencing input was blood. Source of these receptors: a woman between 40 and 50 years old with Graves' ophthalmopathy.

The chain joins TRBV12-5 to TRBJ2-2; D gene ambiguous. CDR1 and CDR2 from the germline V gene are LGHNT and FRNRAP. The CDR3 length is 15 residues. Trimming pared 1 base from V and 2 bases from J, leaving 8 bases between. For the CDR3, the DNA is TGTGCTAGTGGTTTGGGACTGACCAACACCGGGGAGCTGTTTTTT. Its translation is CASGLGLTNTGELFF.

The V call is TRBV6-1, the J call TRBJ2-7, with D maybe TRBD2 (5 bases). From germline, CDR1 is MNHNS and CDR2 SASEGT. Trimming shortened V by 5 bases and J by 4 bases, and 12 bases separated the two germline ends. The CDR3 runs to 13 residues. The CDR3 loop reads CASSRESGYEQYF. CDR3 coding DNA: TGTGCCAGCAGTCGGGAATCGGGGTACGAGCAGTACTTC.

The CDR3 DNA is TGTGCCAGCAGTTCCCACCGACTAGCGGGAGTTAAAGCAGCCAAAAACATTCAGTACTTC. This sequence encodes CASSSHRLAGVKAAKNIQYF. The V call is TRBV12-3 or TRBV12-4, the J call TRBJ2-4, with 12 bases identical to TRBD2. The CDR3 has 20 residues. With 4 bases clipped from V and 0 bases from J, the junction kept 13 bases outside the gene matches.

The chain has TRBV9 and TRBJ2-7, with D possibly matching TRBD2 (5 bases). Looked up from germline, CDR1 is SGDLS and CDR2 is YYNGEE. There are 15 residues in the CDR3. V lost 0 bases and J lost 3, with 13 bases in between. The CDR3 spells CASSVGASKGYEQYF. CDR3 DNA: TGTGCCAGCAGCGTAGGGGCTAGCAAAGGCTACGAGCAGTACTTC.

This clonotype was found many times. This rearrangement joins TRBV6-5 to TRBJ1-1; D unclear. From germline, CDR1 is MNHEY and CDR2 SVGAGI. The CDR3 spans 15 residues. V gave up 2 bases and J gave up 5 bases, with 15 bases separating them. CDR3 region: CASSYGEGVQTEAFF. The CDR3 DNA follows: TGTGCCAGCAGTTACGGTGAAGGAGTACAAACTGAAGCTTTCTTT.

This clonotype was found many times. This chain uses TRBV30 with TRBJ1-2; D uncertain. This CDR3 spans 15 amino acids. Germline V gene lookup returns CDR1 GTSNPN and CDR2 SVGIG (reference sequence). V dropped 4 bases and J dropped 0 bases, with 15 bases sitting between them. The CDR3 is CAWKPTDGPNYGYTF. In DNA form, the CDR3 reads TGTGCCTGGAAACCTACAGACGGGCCTAACTATGGCTACACCTTC.

V and J are TRBV30 and TRBJ2-7; D not certain. CDR1 GTSNPN and CDR2 SVGIG come from the germline V gene (reference sequence). Deletions cut 0 bases from V and 0 bases from J, with 9 bases between. The length of the CDR3 is 14 residues. This CDR3 reads CAWSVLPSSYEQYF. The CDR3 nucleotides are TGTGCCTGGAGTGTACTTCCGAGCTCCTACGAGCAGTACTTC.

This clonotype appeared many times. The J gene is TRBJ1-1, the V gene TRBV2; no clear D. The CDR3 consists of 15 residues. The germline V and J ends were trimmed by 1 base and 4 bases, with 13 bases remaining between them. Germline values: CDR1 SNHLY, CDR2 FYNNEI. The CDR3 region is CASSEESGRFTEAFF. CDR3 DNA: TGTGCCAGCAGTGAAGAGAGTGGGAGGTTCACTGAAGCTTTCTTT.

This clonotype has only a few counts. The rearrangement joins TRBV2 to TRBJ2-7; 9 bases map to TRBD2. CDR1 is SNHLY and CDR2 is FYNNEI in the germline V gene. V trimming: 1 base; J trimming: 5 bases; junction bases outside the gene matches: 15. CDR3 length equals 18 residues. The CDR3: CASSEGAGGTIAPDEQYF. CDR3 DNA sequence: TGTGCCAGCAGTGAAGGCGCGGGAGGGACTATAGCTCCGGACGAGCAGTACTTC.

This clonotype has only a few counts. As DNA, the CDR3 is TGTGCCAGCAGCCAAGACGCACTAGCGGGTAAAGAGACCCAGTACTTC. Translation gives CASSQDALAGKETQYF. The V and J genes are TRBV3-1 and TRBJ2-5, with TRBD2 identical over 9 bases. The V and J ends lost 0 bases and 3 bases, in that order; junction bases with no gene match: 5. The CDR3 totals 16 residues. Germline V gene data show CDR1 as LGHDT and CDR2 as YNNKEL (reference sequence).

There are many counts of this clonotype. The CDR3 sequence is CASSPARSSYNEQFF. Here the CDR3 DNA reads TGTGCCAGCAGTCCAGCGCGAAGCTCCTACAATGAGCAGTTCTTC. V gene TRBV11-1 combines with J gene TRBJ2-1; D unclear. The V and J ends lost 6 bases and 0 bases respectively, with 12 bases between them. The CDR3 covers 15 residues. CDR1 SGHAT and CDR2 FQDESV come from the germline V gene (reference sequence).

This clonotype has at least ten counts. The rearrangement uses TRBV19 and TRBJ2-5, with 9 bases fitting TRBD1. Germline V gene sequence: CDR1 LNHDA, CDR2 SQIVND (reference sequence). The CDR3 runs to 16 residues. V trimming: 6 bases; J trimming: 2 bases; junction bases outside the gene matches: 10. In DNA, the CDR3 is TGTGCCAGTAGGGGGACACTAGGGACAGGGCAAGAGACCCAGTACTTC. Amino acid sequence: CASRGTLGTGQETQYF. Variable domain in full (rest from reference TRBV19 and TRBJ2-5): DGGITQSPKYLFRKEGQNVTLSCEQNLNHDAMYWYRQDPGQGLRLIYYSQIVNDFQKGDIAEGYSVSREKKESFPLTVTSAQKNPTAFYLCASRGTLGTGQETQYFGPGTRLLVL.

This clonotype was picked up many times. The CDR3 region has the DNA TGTGCCAGCACAAGCGGGGGGCACGAGCAGTACTTC. Translating it yields CASTSGGHEQYF. The V call is TRBV6-2 or TRBV6-3, the J call TRBJ2-7; TRBD2 matches at 9 bases. The CDR3 is 12 residues long. The V gene's germline CDR1 is MNHEY and CDR2 SVGEGT. V gave up 7 bases and J gave up 5 bases; unmatched junction bases: 3.

In its sample, this clonotype was seen many times. The rearrangement links TRBV25-1 to TRBJ1-1, with D possibly being TRBD1 (5 bases). Trimming removed 3 bases at V and 3 bases at J, with 11 bases between. This CDR3 is 14 amino acids long. Germline values: CDR1 MGHDK, CDR2 SYGVNS. The DNA of the CDR3 is TGTGCCAGCAGTGATGACAGCCAGTACACTGAAGCTTTCTTT. Translation gives CASSDDSQYTEAFF.

This clonotype has only a few counts. This chain uses TRBV20-1 with TRBJ2-7, with TRBD1 identical over 10 bases. J lost 3 bases, V lost 6 bases, and 8 bases had no gene match. The CDR3 extends over 14 amino acids. CDR1 and CDR2 from the germline V gene are DFQATT and SNEGSKA (reference sequence). The CDR3 DNA follows: TGCAGTGCACCGGGACAGGGGCCCCACTACGAGCAGTACTTC. It translates to CSAPGQGPHYEQYF.

In this sample, this clonotype turned up many times. The chain is built from TRBV11-3 and TRBJ2-5, with D hard to call. V was clipped by 5 bases and J by 1 base, with 11 bases between them. Per germline, CDR1 SGHNT and CDR2 YENEEA. CDR3 size: 14 residues. The CDR3 coding sequence is TGTGCCAGCAGCCCGGCACCTTCCCAAGAGACCCAGTACTTC. Its protein is CASSPAPSQETQYF. Supplemented by reference TRBV11-3 and TRBJ2-5, the full variable domain reads EAGVVQSPRYKIIEKKQPVAFWCNPISGHNTLYWYLQNLGQGPELLIRYENEEAVDDSQLPKDRFSAERLKGVDSTLKIQPAELGDSAVYLCASSPAPSQETQYFGPGTRLLVL.

There are many counts of this clonotype. The CDR3 here is CASSLSGPNTEAFF. The CDR3 bases are TGTGCCAGCAGCTTAAGTGGTCCGAACACTGAAGCTTTCTTT. The gene calls are TRBV7-9 and TRBJ1-1; D unresolved. V lost 2 bases, J lost 1 base, and 8 bases lay in between. Germline lookup yields CDR1 SEHNR and CDR2 FQNEAQ (reference sequence). This CDR3 is built from 14 residues. The complete variable domain, with remaining parts taken from reference TRBV7-9 and TRBJ1-1, reads DTGVSQNPRHKITKRGQNVTFRCDPISEHNRLYWYRQTLGQGPEFLTYFQNEAQLEKSRLLSDRFSAERPKGSFSTLEIQRTEQGDSAMYLCASSLSGPNTEAFFGQGTRLTVV.

The rearrangement links TRBV29-1 to TRBJ1-2; 12 positions agree with TRBD1. From germline, CDR1 is SQVTM and CDR2 ANQGSEA. This CDR3 comprises 13 residues. V shed 7 bases, J shed 8 bases, and the junction held 8 bases outside the gene matches. DNA for the CDR3: TGCAGCGCCACGGGACAGGGGGCGTGGGGCTACACCTTC. It translates to CSATGQGAWGYTF. Filled out from reference TRBV29-1 and TRBJ1-2, the complete variable domain reads SAVISQKPSRDICQRGTSLTIQCQVDSQVTMMFWYRQQPGQSLTLIATANQGSEATYESGFVIDKFPISRPNLTFSTLTVSNMSPEDSSIYLCSATGQGAWGYTFGSGTRLTVV.

At least ten counts were recorded for this clonotype. The chain links TRBV6-6 to TRBJ2-7; 8 positions match TRBD1. The CDR3 length is 16 residues. Per germline, CDR1 MNHNY and CDR2 SVGAGI (reference sequence). Trimming cost V 5 bases and J 2 bases; bases outside gene matches: 11. CDR3 residues: CASSRGQEPTTYEQYF. The DNA for the CDR3 is TGTGCCAGCAGTAGGGGACAGGAGCCTACCACCTACGAGCAGTACTTC.

In this sample, this clonotype turned up many times. The CDR3: CASRGEIETEAFF. The CDR3 DNA is TGTGCCTCTCGGGGGGAAATAGAGACTGAAGCTTTCTTT. This sequence joins TRBV10-3 and TRBJ1-1; possibly TRBD1 for D (5 bases). The CDR3 has 13 residues. CDR1 and CDR2 (germline): ENHRY, SYGVKD. The V end lost 11 bases, the J end lost 5 bases, and 18 bases lay between the germline ends.

J is TRBJ2-1 and V is TRBV9, with D perhaps matching TRBD2 (6 bases). In germline, CDR1 is SGDLS, CDR2 YYNGEE. V was shortened by 0 bases and J by 10 bases, with 11 bases between the two germline ends. The CDR3 is made up of 13 amino acids. This CDR3 is CASSVEYGGEQFF. The DNA for the CDR3 is TGTGCCAGCAGCGTAGAATATGGAGGGGAGCAGTTCTTC.

This clonotype appeared many times. The chain employs TRBV6-5 and TRBJ2-7; maybe TRBD2 (7 bases). V was trimmed by 6 bases and J by 5 bases, leaving 11 bases between them. Germline CDR1 MNHEY, CDR2 SVGAGI. CDR3 length: 12 amino acids. This chain's CDR3 is CASRQGRDEQYF. The CDR3 DNA sequence: TGTGCCAGCAGGCAGGGGAGGGACGAGCAGTACTTC.

This clonotype was counted between two and nine times. The chain is built from TRBV5-6 and TRBJ2-7; possibly TRBD1 or TRBD2 for D (5 bases each). The germline V gene encodes CDR1 SGHDT and CDR2 YYEEEE. The CDR3 covers 13 residues. The V gene lost 4 bases and the J gene lost 10 bases, with 18 bases spanning the gap. Written as DNA, the CDR3 is TGTGCCAGCAGCCCCGGGACCATAGGACCCCAGTACTTC. Amino acid sequence: CASSPGTIGPQYF.

The chain joins TRBV12-3 or TRBV12-4 to TRBJ2-2; D gene ambiguous. The CDR3 runs to 13 residues. Trimming left V 6 bases short and J 6 bases short, with 11 bases between. CDR3 sequence: CASSLDTPGELFF. The CDR3 coding sequence is TGTGCCAGCAGCCTAGACACCCCCGGGGAGCTGTTTTTT.

In this sample, this clonotype turned up many times. This chain connects TRBV5-4 to TRBJ1-1; a possible D gene is TRBD1 (5 bases). Trimming shortened V by 4 bases and J by 1 base, and 8 bases separated the two germline ends. This CDR3 has 13 amino acids. Germline CDR1 and CDR2: SGHNT and YYREEE (reference sequence). CDR3 nucleotide sequence: TGTGCCAGCAGCAGGACAACGAACACTGAAGCTTTCTTT. Amino acids: CASSRTTNTEAFF.